The clone carrying this T cell receptor (beta chain) was found many times. What it binds is unknown. This record belongs to a study of T cells in Graves' hyperthyroidism and ophthalmopathy. Whole-study findings and limits: Progression to ophthalmopathy was predicted a median of roughly 6.8 months early. Classification by a 13 V-J model distinguished ophthalmopathy from stable hyperthyroidism.

The CDR3 length is 15 residues. The V segment lost 5 bases and the J segment 1 base; nucleotides outside the gene matches: 7. The germline gives CDR1 SEHNR, CDR2 FQNEAQ (reference sequence). The investigators amplified TCR beta CDR3 regions from RNA transcripts. Carried out on the TCR CDR3, a first-round RT-PCR used the HTBI primer set. TCRdb independently ran MiXCR on the multiplex PCR reads; one entry per CDR3 protein. The table records approximately 700,000 distinct CDR3 sequences, about a sixth of them present only once. This clonotype was obtained from a man younger than 30 with Graves' hyperthyroidism. The sample consisted of blood. The chain uses TRBV7-9 and TRBJ2-7, with 8 bases matching TRBD2. The CDR3 coding sequence is TGTGCCAGCAGCCGCGGACTAGCTCTTTCCTACGAGCAGTACTTC. It yields the protein CASSRGLALSYEQYF.